Each of the 7 T cell receptor beta chains below was sequenced from the same sample in a study of T cell clones after liver transplantation. Data came from immunoSEQ multiplex PCR; TCRdb stores just in-frame clones and leaves some out. The data contain some 5,900 clones, approximately 29% of them seen just once; the ten biggest clones take up over 5%. Their specific antigens are unknown. TCRbeta sequences of proliferating CFSE-low MLR cells were labeled alloreactive. What was sequenced was CD4+ T cells from cultured PBMCs. All receptors come from a human patient who received a liver transplant. Some T cells may be graft donor cells.

This clone has a handful of counts. The chain couples TRBV27 to TRBJ2-1; TRBD1 agrees at 7 bases. V lost 4 bases, J lost 8 bases, and 11 bases stayed unmatched. CDR1 is MNHEY, CDR2 SMNVEV, per germline (reference sequence). This CDR3 is 15 amino acids long. The CDR3 is CASSSPGQRSDEQFF. The CDR3 coding sequence is TGTGCCAGCAGTTCACCGGGACAGAGGAGCGATGAGCAGTTCTTC.

This clone was seen ten or more times. The V gene is TRBV5-1, the J gene TRBJ1-1; 10 bases are a match to TRBD1. The CDR3 runs 17 residues. V lost 2 bases and J lost 0; bases outside the gene matches: 7. Germline CDR1 is SGHRS and CDR2 is YFSETQ. The CDR3: CASSFHGQGGMNTEAFF. In DNA form, the CDR3 reads TGCGCCAGCAGCTTTCACGGACAGGGGGGGATGAACACTGAAGCTTTCTTT.

V usage is TRBV28 and J usage is TRBJ1-3, with TRBD1 matching over 9 bases. The germline gives CDR1 MDHEN, CDR2 SYDVKM. This CDR3 spans 15 amino acids. The ends lost 7 bases at V and 3 bases at J; junction bases unmatched: 7. CDR3 amino acids: CASMLGQGFGNTIYF. CDR3 sequence (DNA): TGTGCCAGCATGTTGGGACAGGGTTTTGGAAACACCATATATTTT.

This clone has a handful of counts. The chain joins TRBV5-4 to TRBJ1-2; D gene unclear. This CDR3 has 12 residues. Trimming took off 2 bases at V and 5 bases at J, with 7 bases between the two ends. Per the germline V gene, CDR1 is SGHNT and CDR2 is YYREEE (reference sequence). Here the CDR3 DNA reads TGTGCCAGCAGCTTTGGGGTATATGGCTACACCTTC. It specifies CASSFGVYGYTF.

This clone was counted a few times. The rearrangement joins TRBV29-1 to TRBJ2-6; no reliable D call. The germline V and J ends were trimmed by 5 bases and 1 base, with 9 bases remaining between them. The CDR3 runs 14 residues. Germline V gives CDR1 SQVTM, CDR2 ANQGSEA. CDR3 DNA sequence: TGCAGCGTTACTAAGGGATCTGGGGCCAACGTCCTGACTTTC. As protein: CSVTKGSGANVLTF.

This clone is labeled as medium-sized (0.01 to 0.1%). The rearrangement joins TRBV9 to TRBJ2-2; a weak D match, TRBD1 (5 bases). Trimming took off 4 bases at V and 5 bases at J, with 18 bases between the two ends. CDR1 is SGDLS and CDR2 is YYNGEE in the germline V gene. The CDR3 is 16 amino acids. The CDR3 coding sequence is TGTGCCAGCAGCCCTCAGGGTATATTGGGAACCGGGGAGCTGTTTTTT. Translation: CASSPQGILGTGELFF.

The chain links TRBV5-1 to TRBJ1-1; D is ambiguous. Germline V gene sequence: CDR1 SGHRS, CDR2 YFSETQ. V lost 1 base to trimming and J lost 1 base, with 11 bases between them. CDR3 size: 15 residues. CDR3 amino acids: CASSLKRRANTEAFF. The CDR3 DNA is TGCGCCAGCAGCTTGAAGAGGAGGGCGAACACTGAAGCTTTCTTT. Full variable domain (missing parts from reference TRBV5-1 and TRBJ1-1): KAGVTQTPRYLIKTRGQQVTLSCSPISGHRSVSWYQQTPGQGLQFLFEYFSETQRNKGNFPGRFSGRQFSNSRSEMNVSTLELGDSALYLCASSLKRRANTEAFFGQGTRLTVV.